This T cell receptor beta chain emerged from a study of PD-1 blockade in classical Hodgkin lymphoma (dated by TCRdb to between 2020 and 2021). For the study in its entirety: Nivolumab dosing was 3 mg/kg intravenously every 2 weeks, continuing until either disease progression or unacceptable toxicity. The study used CyTOF and TCR beta sequencing to define a peripheral blood immune signature of response to PD-1 blockade in classical Hodgkin lymphoma. Broad study findings and their caveats: Lower diversity was observed in patients in whom nivolumab was started less than 1 year after ASCT, and these patients were excluded from later analyses so that confounding by immune reconstitution would be avoided. Baseline diversity similar to that of newly diagnosed patients was observed in trial patients achieving complete response, whereas significantly lower diversity was observed in partial responders and progressors. The study covered only a single clinical trial cohort, and the causes of the repertoire differences, possibly disease activity or prior therapy, were still not defined. A significant rise by C4D1 was seen in CD4+ but not CD8+ TCR diversity (p=0.0027 vs p=0.16), with the rise being most apparent in complete responders (p=0.02). Baseline TCR diversity was reported to be lower in newly diagnosed patients than in healthy donors and to be lower still in relapsed/refractory patients.

According to the germline V gene, CDR1 reads SGHTA and CDR2 reads FQGNSA. The germline V end is reduced by 4 bases and the J end by 9 bases; junction bases left unmatched: 7. The CDR3, cysteine through phenylalanine, is 14 amino acids long. This entry keeps only the CDR3 DNA: 42 bases, framed from base 1. The sample's time point label, decoded: cycle 2 day 1 (C2D1) of nivolumab. Every trial patient had relapsed following autologous stem cell transplantation, and prior brentuximab vedotin exposure was what differed among cohorts A, B and C. The trial cohort was composed of over 50 patients with relapsed/refractory classical Hodgkin lymphoma, for whom complete response, partial response or progressive disease was recorded as best overall response. In the multi-cohort phase II CheckMate 205 trial, trial patients received single-agent nivolumab. An independent review committee assessed best overall response by applying the 2007 International Working Group response criteria. PBMCs from the trial were collected at three points: immediately before nivolumab initiation (C1D1), and during therapy at cycle 2 day 1 and cycle 4 day 1. Peripheral blood was collected in 8 mL Vacutainer Cell Preparation Tubes, from which PBMCs were isolated by centrifugation and then cryopreserved.

This clone has just a few counts. The clone's antigen remains unknown. No per-base quality is available; no much larger clone lies one base away. Genomic DNA was extracted with the Qiagen DNeasy kit from unsorted PBMCs and from negatively selected CD4+ and CD8+ fractions. TCR beta CDR3 regions were amplified by immunoSEQ multiplex PCR using primers annealing to V and J segments. A synthetic immune receptor repertoire was used to minimize amplification bias, and any remaining bias was removed computationally after sequencing. Per the source publication's procedure: Repertoire diversity was quantified as the Shannon entropy index using custom Python scripts. Unsorted, CD4+ and CD8+ repertoires were analyzed separately, except in combined analyses where CD4+ and CD8+ sequences were merged in silico. A clone was considered expanded if an increase in frequency of at least 2-fold after treatment relative to C1D1 was found, and a pseudocount of 0.5 was applied to clones undetected at baseline. Clones with 0 or 1 copy at C1D1 were classified as singleton clones, and clones with 2 or more copies were classified as non-singleton clones. By matching protein sequences in sorted samples from the same patient, clones expanded in unsorted samples were annotated as CD4+, CD8+ or unknown. Wilcoxon tests on paired samples were used to test diversity changes from C1D1 to C4D1. Held by TCRdb, this immuneACCESS table contains in-frame sequences only and omits some clones. Under half of the omission traces to an unresolved V gene where checked; the cause of the rest is unknown. V and J calls and clone size are copied from that table; D and trimming were computed from the DNA. For this sample the table gives 38,000 or so clones, of which 60% to 80% were detected only once. Less than 15% of the sample belongs to the ten largest clones.

This sequence uses TRBV7-2 and TRBJ2-1; TRBD1 aligns with 9 central bases. The input for sequencing was peripheral blood mononuclear cells (PBMCs), taken before the second cycle of nivolumab. The TCR comes from a human donor with classical Hodgkin lymphoma. The CDR3 is CASSWGQGKGEQFF. The nucleotides read TGTGCCAGCAGCTGGGGACAGGGAAAAGGTGAGCAGTTCTTC.